Following are 26 T cell receptor beta chains from one sample sequenced in a study of T cell responses to AZD1222 COVID-19 vaccine. Measured with immunoSEQ multiplex PCR; TCRdb has only the in-frame clones, and not every one. This sample has 100,000 to 150,000 clones, with roughly nine tenths found just once. The sample consisted of peripheral blood, taken on day 0 of AZD1222 vaccination. Receptors were obtained from an adult in good health.

The chain recombines TRBV7-8 with TRBJ2-1; no reliable D call. Germline-derived CDR1 and CDR2 are SGHVS and FQNEAQ. Trimming took off 4 bases at V and 0 bases at J, with 10 bases between the two ends. The CDR3 loop spans 15 amino acids. The DNA of the CDR3 is TGTGCCAGCAGCTCACTCGGTAGCTCCTACAATGAGCAGTTCTTC. Translating gives CASSSLGSSYNEQFF.

For this clone: One end of the junction varies from germline; a read error may be responsible. CDR3 nucleotides: TGCGCCAACAGCTTCGGCGGGACTAGCGGACAAGAGACCCAGTACTTC. It specifies CANSFGGTSGQETQYF. The chain employs TRBV5-1 and TRBJ2-5, with 11 positions matching TRBD2. CDR1 is SGHRS, CDR2 YFSETQ, per germline. The CDR3 is made up of 16 amino acids.

The genes are TRBV7-2 and TRBJ2-5; D not certain. Trimming removed 6 bases from V and 1 base from J, with 12 bases in between. Germline V CDR1 and CDR2: SGHTA, FQGNSA. The CDR3 runs to 14 residues. The CDR3 DNA is TGTGCCAGCAGTCTAACAGCGTCCCAAGAGACCCAGTACTTC. Its translation: CASSLTASQETQYF.

The J gene is TRBJ1-1, the V gene TRBV5-1; 9 bases fit TRBD1. Per the germline V gene, CDR1 is SGHRS and CDR2 is YFSETQ. Trimming cost V 4 bases and J 4 bases; bases outside gene matches: 5. This CDR3 is 14 amino acids long. CDR3 sequence reads: CASSPGTGTTEAFF. In nucleotides, the CDR3 is TGCGCCAGCAGCCCGGGGACAGGGACCACTGAAGCTTTCTTT.

This chain uses TRBV12-3 or TRBV12-4 with TRBJ2-2; a possible D gene is TRBD2 (5 bases). V shed 6 bases and J shed 7 bases, with 12 bases lying between them. The CDR3 contains 13 residues. In DNA, the CDR3 is TGTGCCAGCAGAGTCGGAGGCGGCGGGGAGCTGTTTTTT. Its translation: CASRVGGGGELFF.

The V gene is TRBV30, the J gene TRBJ2-1; D unresolved. CDR3 size: 11 residues. Trimming pared 1 base from V and 14 bases from J, leaving 12 bases between. Germline V gene data show CDR1 as GTSNPN and CDR2 as SVGIG (reference sequence). The CDR3 coding sequence is TGTGCCTGGAGTGGCTACGGGCCCGAGTTCTTC. This codes for CAWSGYGPEFF. Drawing the rest from reference TRBV30 and TRBJ2-1, the complete variable domain is SQTIHQWPATLVQPVGSPLSLECTVEGTSNPNLYWYRQAAGRGLQLLFYSVGIGQISSEVPQNLSASRPQDRQFILSSKKLLLSDSGFYLCAWSGYGPEFFGPGTRLTVL.

The chain recombines TRBV11-3 with TRBJ2-3; the D gene could be TRBD1 or TRBD2 (5 bases each). Trimming removed 5 bases from V and 0 bases from J, with 9 bases in between. Germline lookup yields CDR1 SGHNT and CDR2 YENEEA. CDR3 size: 14 residues. The CDR3 coding sequence is TGTGCCAGCAGCCGGGACGGAAGCACAGATACGCAGTATTTT. It specifies CASSRDGSTDTQYF.

CDR3 in amino acids: CASSRGLARPDTQYF. CDR3 coding DNA: TGTGCCAGCAGCCGGGGACTAGCAAGGCCAGATACGCAGTATTTT. V and J are TRBV6-2 or TRBV6-3 and TRBJ2-3, with 9 bases fitting TRBD2. The germline V gene has CDR1 MNHEY and CDR2 SVGEGT. The length of the CDR3 is 15 residues. With V trimmed by 6 bases and J by 4 bases, 8 bases remained unmatched.

The chain combines TRBV6-5 with TRBJ1-1, with D perhaps TRBD1 (5 bases). Trimming took 7 bases from V and 1 from J, leaving 13 bases between them. The CDR3 contains 14 residues. Per the germline V gene, CDR1 is MNHEY and CDR2 is SVGAGI. The CDR3 bases are TGTGCCAGCACAGTCCAGGGATGGAACACTGAAGCTTTCTTT. Protein: CASTVQGWNTEAFF.

The chain combines TRBV7-9 with TRBJ1-2; 7 bases agree with TRBD1. V shed 1 base, J shed 2 bases, and the junction held 4 bases outside the gene matches. CDR1 is SEHNR, CDR2 FQNEAQ, per germline (reference sequence). The CDR3 covers 15 residues. The CDR3 protein is CASSLGVGGNYGYTF. CDR3 nucleotide sequence: TGTGCCAGCAGCTTAGGGGTAGGGGGCAACTATGGCTACACCTTC. Full variable domain (rest looked up from reference TRBV7-9 and TRBJ1-2): DTGVSQNPRHKITKRGQNVTFRCDPISEHNRLYWYRQTLGQGPEFLTYFQNEAQLEKSRLLSDRFSAERPKGSFSTLEIQRTEQGDSAMYLCASSLGVGGNYGYTFGSGTRLTVV.

CDR3 region: CASRGGIGNTIYF. CDR3 coding DNA: TGTGCCAGCAGAGGGGGAATCGGGAACACCATATATTTT. This sequence joins TRBV6-5 and TRBJ1-3; TRBD1 is a possible D gene (6 bases). Germline V lookup: CDR1 MNHEY, CDR2 SVGAGI. The V end was cut by 6 bases, the J end by 7 bases, with 13 bases between. The CDR3 length is 13 residues.

Only one count was recorded for this clone. This chain connects TRBV4-2 to TRBJ2-2; perhaps TRBD2 as D (6 bases). Germline CDR1 reads LGHNA; CDR2 reads YNFKEQ. Trimming stripped 4 bases from V and 3 bases from J, with 15 bases between. This CDR3 is built from 16 residues. The CDR3 spells CASSPTGAADTGELFF. CDR3 bases: TGTGCCAGCAGCCCCACGGGAGCGGCTGACACCGGGGAGCTGTTTTTT.

The chain couples TRBV28 to TRBJ2-2; D ambiguous. Germline CDR1 reads MDHEN; CDR2 reads SYDVKM. The length of the CDR3 is 13 residues. V dropped 1 base and J dropped 6 bases, with 6 bases sitting between them. CDR3 in amino acids: CASSLSGAGELFF. The CDR3 nucleotides read TGTGCCAGCAGTTTATCTGGGGCCGGGGAGCTGTTTTTT.

The chain is built from TRBV18 and TRBJ1-1, with D possibly TRBD1 on 5 matching bases. The CDR3 runs 15 residues. The germline V and J ends were trimmed by 6 bases and 0 bases, with 14 bases remaining between them. The V gene's germline CDR1 is KGHSH and CDR2 LQKENI. The CDR3 coding sequence is TGTGCCAGCTCCCGGACACCAGAAATGAACACTGAAGCTTTCTTT. This codes for CASSRTPEMNTEAFF.

The genes are TRBV7-9 and TRBJ2-2; 8 positions agree with TRBD1. After removal of 5 bases from V and 7 bases from J, the junction contained 9 bases not matched to a gene. The CDR3 sequence is 15 residues long. CDR1 and CDR2 (germline): SEHNR, FQNEAQ (reference sequence). CDR3 in DNA: TGTGCCAGCAGCCCGAGGACAGGGTTGAGCGGGGAGCTGTTTTTT. This sequence encodes CASSPRTGLSGELFF.

The V call is TRBV7-9, the J call TRBJ1-3, with D unresolved. The V and J ends lost 8 bases and 3 bases respectively, with 5 bases between them. Germline V CDR1 and CDR2: SEHNR, FQNEAQ (reference sequence). The length of the CDR3 is 11 residues. The CDR3 region has the DNA TGTGCCAGCCCGGATGGAAACACCATATATTTT. Translated: CASPDGNTIYF.

The rearrangement links TRBV18 to TRBJ1-1; 11 nucleotides match TRBD1. This CDR3 comprises 16 residues. Germline CDR1 KGHSH, CDR2 LQKENI. V lost 3 bases to trimming and J lost 4 bases; unmatched junction nucleotides: 7. The CDR3 sequence: CASSPIAGTGGTEAFF. The CDR3 DNA reads as TGTGCCAGCTCACCCATAGCCGGGACAGGGGGCACTGAAGCTTTCTTT.

This chain connects TRBV9 to TRBJ2-7; D unclear. Germline CDR1 is SGDLS and CDR2 is YYNGEE. This CDR3 is built from 14 residues. Trimming pared 2 bases from V and 0 bases from J, leaving 9 bases between. The CDR3 here is CASSVNSASYEQYF. CDR3 nucleotides: TGTGCCAGCAGCGTGAACTCTGCCTCCTACGAGCAGTACTTC.

Concerning this clone itself: One end of the junction is discordant with germline, which a read error may explain. The chain carries TRBV5-1 and TRBJ2-2; the D call may be TRBD1 or TRBD2 (5 bases each). Germline CDR1 SGHRS, CDR2 YFSETQ. This CDR3 spans 20 amino acids. The CDR3 loop reads CASSLGADMRGASNTGELLF. The CDR3 region has the DNA TGCGCCAGCAGCTTGGGGGCCGATATGAGGGGCGCGTCAAACACCGGGGAGCTGCTTTTT.

V and J are TRBV9 and TRBJ1-1; D may be TRBD1 (5 bases). With 4 bases removed from V and 1 base from J, the gap between germline ends came to 23 bases. The CDR3 is 18 amino acids. Germline loops: CDR1 SGDLS, CDR2 YYNGEE. CDR3: CASSYTPRGETPNTEAFF. The CDR3 DNA follows: TGTGCCAGCAGCTATACCCCTAGAGGGGAGACACCGAACACTGAAGCTTTCTTT.

V and J are TRBV5-1 and TRBJ1-1, with D unclear. V was cut by 4 bases and J by 1 base, with 5 bases left in between. The germline CDR1 and CDR2 sequences are SGHRS and YFSETQ. The CDR3 consists of 12 residues. For the CDR3, the DNA is TGCGCCAGCAGCCGGGGGAACACTGAAGCTTTCTTT. Translating it yields CASSRGNTEAFF.

The chain recombines TRBV4-2 with TRBJ2-2; weak D call: TRBD2 (5 bases). The CDR3 length is 18 residues. Per the germline V gene, CDR1 is LGHNA and CDR2 is YNFKEQ. The V gene lost 0 bases and the J gene lost 7 bases, with 21 bases spanning the gap. The CDR3 sequence is CASSQDINGPEDDGELFF. DNA for the CDR3: TGTGCCAGCAGCCAAGACATCAACGGCCCGGAGGATGACGGGGAGCTGTTTTTT.

The V and J genes are TRBV9 and TRBJ1-1; D not certain. The V and J ends lost 6 bases and 0 bases respectively, with 15 bases between them. The length of the CDR3 is 15 residues. Germline CDR1 and CDR2: SGDLS and YYNGEE. The CDR3 is CASTLTEGMNTEAFF. Written as DNA, the CDR3 is TGTGCCAGCACCCTAACCGAGGGAATGAACACTGAAGCTTTCTTT. Combining the CDR3 with reference TRBV9 and TRBJ1-1 gives the whole variable domain DSGVTQTPKHLITATGQRVTLRCSPRSGDLSVYWYQQSLDQGLQFLIQYYNGEERAKGNILERFSAQQFPDLHSELNLSSLELGDSALYFCASTLTEGMNTEAFFGQGTRLTVV.

The V and J genes are TRBV30 and TRBJ2-2; D gene unclear. This CDR3 has 13 amino acids. V lost 3 bases, J lost 7 bases, and 12 bases lay in between. Germline values: CDR1 GTSNPN, CDR2 SVGIG (reference sequence). In DNA form, the CDR3 reads TGTGCCTGGAGGACCACTTGGGACGGGGAGCTGTTTTTT. Its translation is CAWRTTWDGELFF.

The rearrangement links TRBV5-1 to TRBJ1-3; D perhaps matches TRBD1 (6 bases). V lost 4 bases, J lost 0 bases, and 11 bases lay in between. Per the germline V gene, CDR1 is SGHRS and CDR2 is YFSETQ. The CDR3 has 15 amino acids. The CDR3 DNA sequence: TGCGCCAGCAGCCCTGAGGGGGGCTCTGGAAACACCATATATTTT. The encoded protein is CASSPEGGSGNTIYF. The full variable domain, completed using reference TRBV5-1 and TRBJ1-3, is KAGVTQTPRYLIKTRGQQVTLSCSPISGHRSVSWYQQTPGQGLQFLFEYFSETQRNKGNFPGRFSGRQFSNSRSEMNVSTLELGDSALYLCASSPEGGSGNTIYFGEGSWLTVV.

This clone was seen a single time. The chain has TRBV7-2 and TRBJ1-4, with D maybe TRBD1 (5 bases). V lost 6 bases and J 2 bases, leaving 16 bases between the germline ends. The CDR3 consists of 16 residues. Germline V gene lookup returns CDR1 SGHTA and CDR2 FQGNSA. The CDR3 reads CASRLLPTDTNEKLFF. DNA of the CDR3: TGTGCCAGCAGGTTACTACCGACAGATACTAATGAAAAACTGTTTTTT. Looking up the rest from reference TRBV7-2 and TRBJ1-4 gives the full variable domain: GAGVSQSPSNKVTEKGKDVELRCDPISGHTALYWYRQSLGQGLEFLIYFQGNSAPDKSGLPSDRFSAERTGGSVSTLTIQRTQQEDSAVYLCASRLLPTDTNEKLFFGSGTQLSVL.